These 27 T cell receptor beta chains came from one sample sequenced in a study of cytomegalovirus exposure and HLA in healthy donors. In the PCR, 60 Vbeta and 13 Jbeta primers were used. TCRdb's copy holds only in-frame clones and misses some; the assay was immunoSEQ multiplex PCR. The table has some 100,000 clones, approximately 80% seen once. The sample taken for sequencing was PBMCs. These receptors originate from a woman between 18 and 30 years old in good health and CMV-seronegative.

V and J are TRBV6-6 and TRBJ2-2, with 9 bases that match TRBD1. This CDR3 contains 15 residues. With V trimmed by 5 bases and J by 4 bases, 5 bases remained unmatched. Germline V CDR1 and CDR2: MNHNY, SVGAGI (reference sequence). The CDR3 sequence is CASSTSTGGTGELFF. CDR3 nucleotide sequence: TGTGCCAGCAGTACCTCGACAGGGGGCACCGGGGAGCTGTTTTTT.

Remarks on this clone: Other DNA sequences in the same sample also yield this CDR3. The chain uses TRBV18 and TRBJ1-1; D might be TRBD1 (6 bases). In germline, CDR1 is KGHSH, CDR2 LQKENI. V was cut by 4 bases and J by 5 bases, with 17 bases left in between. The CDR3 is 15 residues long. CDR3 in DNA: TGTGCCAGCTCACTAAGTTCGACAGGACCGACTGAAGCTTTCTTT. Translated: CASSLSSTGPTEAFF. Full variable domain (outside the CDR3, taken from reference TRBV18 and TRBJ1-1): NAGVMQNPRHLVRRRGQEARLRCSPMKGHSHVYWYRQLPEEGLKFMVYLQKENIIDESGMPKERFSAEFPKEGPSILRIQQVVRGDSAAYFCASSLSSTGPTEAFFGQGTRLTVV.

The chain carries TRBV5-1 and TRBJ2-7, with D possibly TRBD2 on 6 matching bases. The CDR3 is made up of 14 amino acids. The V end lost 2 bases, the J end lost 2 bases, and 11 bases lay between the germline ends. Looked up from germline, CDR1 is SGHRS and CDR2 is YFSETQ. The CDR3 here is CASSFRDSPYEQYF. The CDR3 DNA reads TGCGCCAGCAGCTTCCGGGACTCGCCCTACGAGCAGTACTTC.

The chain is built from TRBV6-5 and TRBJ2-1, with a possible D match to TRBD2 (6 bases). The germline gives CDR1 MNHEY, CDR2 SVGAGI. This CDR3 has 15 amino acids. V was cut by 8 bases and J by 3 bases, with 17 bases left in between. The DNA of the CDR3 is TGTGCCAGCTCTTCGTGGGGGGAGAACTACAATGAGCAGTTCTTC. Encoded protein: CASSSWGENYNEQFF.

The rearrangement joins TRBV27 to TRBJ2-1; D might be TRBD2 (5 bases). The CDR3 is 13 amino acids. Germline V gene lookup returns CDR1 MNHEY and CDR2 SMNVEV (reference sequence). With 0 bases removed from V and 9 bases from J, the gap between germline ends came to 9 bases. The CDR3 spells CASSLSGSPEQFF. Here the CDR3 DNA reads TGTGCCAGCAGTTTATCAGGGAGCCCTGAGCAGTTCTTC.

The DNA for the CDR3 is TGTGCCAGCAGTTTCCCCGGGACTAGCGGGAGCTCGGGGGTTAGTTACGAGCAGTTCTTC. Its protein product is CASSFPGTSGSSGVSYEQFF. The V gene is TRBV28, the J gene TRBJ2-1; the match to TRBD2 covers 14 bases. The CDR3 has 20 amino acids. Germline V gene lookup returns CDR1 MDHEN and CDR2 SYDVKM. After removal of 3 bases from V and 10 bases from J, the junction contained 20 bases not matched to a gene.

This clone was observed a single time. This chain links TRBV7-3 with TRBJ1-1; maybe TRBD1 (6 bases). The ends were cut back, 1 base at V and 2 bases at J, with 11 bases in the middle. Germline CDR1 is SGHTA and CDR2 is FQGTGA. This CDR3 region has 15 residues. The CDR3 loop reads CASSLSPGANTEAFF. As DNA, the CDR3 is TGTGCCAGCAGCTTAAGTCCAGGGGCCAACACTGAAGCTTTCTTT.

The chain carries TRBV7-8 and TRBJ1-3; D not resolved. V gave up 1 base and J gave up 0 bases, with 13 bases separating them. From germline, CDR1 is SGHVS and CDR2 FQNEAQ. This CDR3 contains 17 residues. CDR3 bases: TGTGCCAGCAGCTTAGAGTTTCGGGTCAGCTCTGGAAACACCATATATTTT. This sequence encodes CASSLEFRVSSGNTIYF.

The rearrangement uses TRBV2 and TRBJ1-6; 7 bases match TRBD1. CDR1 is SNHLY, CDR2 FYNNEI, per germline. The V gene end was trimmed by 1 base and the J gene end by 9 bases; junction bases not matched to a gene: 9. The CDR3 length is 16 residues. CDR3 loop: CASSEERQGVGSPLHF. In DNA, the CDR3 is TGTGCCAGCAGTGAAGAGAGACAGGGAGTTGGTTCACCCCTCCACTTT.

The chain couples TRBV4-1 to TRBJ1-6; TRBD1 aligns across 8 bases. The CDR3 consists of 14 residues. CDR1 is MGHRA and CDR2 is YSYEKL in the germline V gene. The J segment lost 6 bases and the V segment lost 4 bases, leaving 2 bases of the junction unmatched. The CDR3: CASSLGQGNSPLHF. The CDR3 bases are TGCGCCAGCAGCCTAGGACAGGGTAATTCACCCCTCCACTTT.

The sample holds one count of this clone. The V and J genes are TRBV6-6 and TRBJ1-6, with D unclear. V lost 0 bases to trimming and J lost 9 bases, with 15 bases between them. CDR1 is MNHNY and CDR2 is SVGAGI in the germline V gene (reference sequence). This CDR3 contains 16 residues. The DNA for the CDR3 is TGTGCCAGCAGTTACTCGGGCCAGGATAGTCGTTCACCCCTCCACTTT. This codes for CASSYSGQDSRSPLHF.

This clone has a handful of counts. The V gene is TRBV29-1, the J gene TRBJ2-1; D gene uncertain. The CDR3 totals 14 residues. V lost 1 base and J 2 bases, leaving 9 bases between the germline ends. The germline gives CDR1 SQVTM, CDR2 ANQGSEA. CDR3 nucleotides: TGCAGCGTTGAAGGTGACACGACCTACAATGAGCAGTTCTTC. Translating gives CSVEGDTTYNEQFF.

The chain couples TRBV6-5 to TRBJ2-3; 9 positions match TRBD1. This CDR3 comprises 13 residues. V lost 10 bases and J lost 6; bases outside the gene matches: 8. Germline loops: CDR1 MNHEY, CDR2 SVGAGI. CDR3 sequence reads: CATRKQGADTQYF. Here the CDR3 DNA reads TGTGCCACTCGAAAACAGGGGGCGGATACGCAGTATTTT.

The V and J genes are TRBV25-1 and TRBJ2-3; 7 bases are shared with TRBD1. Trimming cost V 2 bases and J 10 bases; bases outside gene matches: 12. The CDR3 spans 15 residues. The germline V gene encodes CDR1 MGHDK and CDR2 SYGVNS. CDR3 DNA sequence: TGTGCCAGCAGTGAAGCCGGACAGGACATTAATTCGCAGTATTTT. Translated, it gives CASSEAGQDINSQYF.

This chain joins TRBV11-3 and TRBJ2-3; 8 nucleotides align to TRBD1. CDR3 length: 13 amino acids. Germline V gives CDR1 SGHNT, CDR2 YENEEA. V dropped 4 bases and J dropped 7; count of bases not matched to a gene: 4. The DNA of the CDR3 is TGTGCCAGCAGCTCTACAGGGGGAAATACGCAGTATTTT. Its protein is CASSSTGGNTQYF.

V is TRBV18 and J is TRBJ2-1; 8 bases match TRBD2. J gave up 1 base and V 4 bases, and 9 bases lay outside the gene matches. The germline gives CDR1 KGHSH, CDR2 LQKENI. The CDR3 is made up of 17 amino acids. In DNA, the CDR3 is TGTGCCAGCTCACGAGGGCTAGCGGGTTCGTCCTACAATGAGCAGTTCTTC. Its protein is CASSRGLAGSSYNEQFF.

The J gene is TRBJ1-6, the V gene TRBV2; perhaps TRBD1 as D (5 bases). V lost 5 bases to trimming and J lost 6 bases, with 14 bases between them. This CDR3 spans 15 amino acids. Looked up from germline, CDR1 is SNHLY and CDR2 is FYNNEI. Here the CDR3 DNA reads TGTGCCAGCAGTCGAACAGGTTCCCCTAATTCACCCCTCCACTTT. It yields the protein CASSRTGSPNSPLHF.

The genes are TRBV6-4 and TRBJ2-3, with a tentative D call TRBD2 (6 bases). The V gene's germline CDR1 is MRHNA and CDR2 SNTAGT. V was cut by 8 bases and J by 2 bases, with 17 bases left in between. The CDR3 is 15 amino acids. The CDR3 DNA is TGTGCCAGCTCCCCCGGGGGTAACGCCACAGATACGCAGTATTTT. Translated, it gives CASSPGGNATDTQYF.

This chain links TRBV7-2 with TRBJ2-5, with a tentative D call TRBD2 (6 bases). V lost 3 bases to trimming and J lost 10 bases, with 12 bases between them. The CDR3 totals 12 residues. The germline CDR1 and CDR2 sequences are SGHTA and FQGNSA. The CDR3 DNA is TGTGCCAGCAGCTTCGGGTGGGGGGTCCAGTACTTC. Its protein is CASSFGWGVQYF.

The rearrangement uses TRBV5-8 and TRBJ1-4; D gene unclear. Trimming took 3 bases from V and 7 from J, leaving 16 bases between them. The CDR3 has 15 amino acids. Germline V gene lookup returns CDR1 SGHTS and CDR2 YDEGEE. CDR3 amino acids: CASSSGSVFTEKLFF. CDR3 nucleotides: TGTGCCAGCAGCTCCGGGTCTGTCTTTACTGAAAAACTGTTTTTT.

Details on this clone: This sample also contains other DNA sequences that code for the same CDR3. This chain links TRBV6-4 with TRBJ2-3; 9 bases are a match to TRBD2. Germline values: CDR1 MRHNA, CDR2 SNTAGT. V trimming: 5 bases; J trimming: 3 bases; junction bases outside the gene matches: 3. The CDR3 has 14 residues. This chain's CDR3 is CASSSGGSTDTQYF. The CDR3 region has the DNA TGTGCCAGCAGTAGCGGGGGGTCGACAGATACGCAGTATTTT.

This chain connects TRBV7-6 to TRBJ2-5, with D unclear. The CDR3 has 13 amino acids. From germline, CDR1 is SGHVS and CDR2 FNYEAQ. V was shortened by 5 bases and J by 1 base, with 8 bases between the two germline ends. The CDR3 sequence: CASSKHPQETQYF. The CDR3 DNA is TGTGCCAGCAGCAAACATCCCCAAGAGACCCAGTACTTC. Filled out from reference TRBV7-6 and TRBJ2-5, the complete variable domain reads GAGVSQSPRYKVTKRGQDVALRCDPISGHVSLYWYRQALGQGPEFLTYFNYEAQQDKSGLPNDRFSAERPEGSISTLTIQRTEQRDSAMYRCASSKHPQETQYFGPGTRLLVL.

The chain couples TRBV4-3 to TRBJ2-7, with 10 bases identical to TRBD2. This CDR3 contains 15 residues. V gave up 1 base and J gave up 3 bases; unmatched junction bases: 3. The germline gives CDR1 LGHNA, CDR2 YSLEER. The CDR3 bases are TGCGCCAGCAGCCAAGGGACTAGCGGTTACTACGAGCAGTACTTC. Encoded protein: CASSQGTSGYYEQYF.

The CDR3: CAINTPTGGNGYTF. The CDR3 DNA is TGTGCCATCAATACACCGACAGGGGGTAATGGCTACACCTTC. The rearrangement uses TRBV10-3 and TRBJ1-2; 9 bases map to TRBD1. CDR3 size: 14 residues. V lost 7 bases, J lost 6 bases, and 9 bases stayed unmatched. The germline V gene has CDR1 ENHRY and CDR2 SYGVKD.

J is TRBJ1-2 and V is TRBV7-2; 9 positions match TRBD1. The CDR3 totals 14 residues. Germline loops: CDR1 SGHTA, CDR2 FQGNSA. V trimming: 5 bases; J trimming: 8 bases; junction bases outside the gene matches: 9. The CDR3 bases are TGTGCCAGCAGCCCAGGACAGGGGTTGTGGGGCTACACCTTC. This encodes CASSPGQGLWGYTF.

V gene TRBV6-5 combines with J gene TRBJ2-7, with 9 bases lining up with TRBD2. From germline, CDR1 is MNHEY and CDR2 SVGAGI. This CDR3 is 15 amino acids long. Trimming at V came to 2 bases and at J to 3 bases, leaving 5 bases not matched to a gene. CDR3 protein: CASSYDGGGGYEQYF. The CDR3 DNA reads as TGTGCCAGCAGTTACGATGGCGGGGGGGGCTACGAGCAGTACTTC.

The genes are TRBV4-3 and TRBJ2-2; D is possibly TRBD2 (6 bases). Trimming stripped 4 bases from V and 1 base from J, with 19 bases between. Germline loops: CDR1 LGHNA, CDR2 YSLEER. This CDR3 spans 18 amino acids. The CDR3 DNA sequence: TGCGCCAGCAGCCTCGGGACTCTCTACGCGGAGAACACCGGGGAGCTGTTTTTT. This codes for CASSLGTLYAENTGELFF.